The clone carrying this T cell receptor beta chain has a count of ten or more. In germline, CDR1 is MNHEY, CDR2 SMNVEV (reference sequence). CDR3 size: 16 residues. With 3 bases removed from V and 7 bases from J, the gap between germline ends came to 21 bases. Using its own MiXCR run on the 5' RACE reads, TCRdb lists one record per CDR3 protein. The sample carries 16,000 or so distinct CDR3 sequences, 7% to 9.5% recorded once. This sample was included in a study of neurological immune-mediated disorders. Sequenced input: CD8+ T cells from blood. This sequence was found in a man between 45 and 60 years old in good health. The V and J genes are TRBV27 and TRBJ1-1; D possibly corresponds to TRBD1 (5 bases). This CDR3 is CASSLGTSALGGEAFF. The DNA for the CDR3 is TGTGCCAGCAGTTTGGGGACGTCGGCGCTAGGTGGTGAAGCTTTCTTT.